The clone carrying this T cell receptor beta chain has just a few counts. The antigen remains unidentified. This record belongs to a study of T cells in Graves' hyperthyroidism and ophthalmopathy. Study background: Prior to any treatment, at the point of initial diagnosis, peripheral blood was collected.

The patients, who ranged from 18 to 65 in age, presented with newly diagnosed hyperthyroidism lasting under 2 months. Uncontrolled infections, other autoimmune diseases, pregnancy or lactation led to exclusion of patients. General study findings and limits: Most clonotypes expanded in the thyroid (above 0.001) were also present in blood.

What was amplified from RNA transcripts were TCR beta CDR3 regions. First-round RT-PCR with HTBI primers amplified the TCR CDR3 region. TCRdb re-called the multiplex PCR reads through MiXCR, storing one row per CDR3 protein. The sample lists 300,000 to 450,000 distinct CDR3 sequences, about 25% seen once, with more than 60% in the top ten. Trimming left V 6 bases short and J 1 base short, with 14 bases between. The germline gives CDR1 SNHLY, CDR2 FYNNEI. This CDR3 contains 15 residues. The sample comprised blood. This TCR was sampled from a man aged 50-60 years with Graves' hyperthyroidism. The chain uses TRBV2 and TRBJ2-3, with TRBD1 as a possible D gene (5 bases). CDR3 DNA sequence: TGTGCCAGCAGGGAAAGGGGCCAGGGCACAGATACGCAGTATTTT. Amino acids: CASRERGQGTDTQYF.